This T cell receptor (beta chain) was recorded in a study of shared clonotypes between healthy human individuals. Across the whole study: Researchers assigned three CD4 naive, three CD4 memory, two CD8 naive and one CD8 memory plate to each donor.

This clone was recorded a few times. Its antigen is still unknown. It was at deep level that the assay was run. Profiling relied on immunoSEQ multiplex PCR, and the TCRdb table lists in-frame clones only, not all of them. The sample includes hundreds of thousands of clones, nearly 98% of them seen just once. Study-wide results and caveats: Richness estimates generally favored naive over memory subsets.

V lost 3 bases to trimming and J lost 7 bases; unmatched junction nucleotides: 7. Germline assignment: CDR1 SNHLY and CDR2 FYNNEI. The CDR3 covers 16 residues. CD45RO negativity and positive selection for CCR7 defined naive CD8 cells, a population that excluded terminally differentiated effector memory CD45RA+ cells. The chain employs TRBV2 and TRBJ2-2, with TRBD2 identical over 11 bases. The specimen was naive CD8+ T cells sorted from blood. The source is a man aged 25 to 40 in good health. DNA of the CDR3: TGTGCCAGCAGTGATGGAACTAGCGGGAGTGGCGGGGAGCTGTTTTTT. Its translation is CASSDGTSGSGGELFF. Filled out from reference TRBV2 and TRBJ2-2, the complete variable domain reads EPEVTQTPSHQVTQMGQEVILRCVPISNHLYFYWYRQILGQKVEFLVSFYNNEISEKSEIFDDQFSVERPDGSNFTLKIRSTKLEDSAMYFCASSDGTSGSGGELFFGEGSRLTVL.